Listed below are T cell receptor beta chains from one sample, sequenced in a study of CD8+ T cells in alopecia areata. Using immunoSEQ multiplex PCR, the repertoire was profiled, and TCRdb retains in-frame clones only, with some absent. Of under 70,000 clones listed, roughly 61% are singletons. The sequenced sample was CD8+ T cells sorted from blood, obtained at week 0. All receptors derive from a human donor with alopecia areata. The conserved cysteine and the conserved F or W are not part of the CDR3 here. The size field is filled for only some rows; it gives once, few, many or a size class.

>TRBV25-1|TRBJ1-2|-
ASSEHGQGYGYT
>TRBV7-9|TRBJ2-1|-
ASSLLLANNEQF
>TRBV7-9|TRBJ1-5|-
ASSLMSGWDSNQPQH
>TRBV5-1|TRBJ1-2|-
ASSLVGGDDGYT
>TRBV5-6|TRBJ2-3|once
ASSLAGNTDTQY
>TRBV23-1|TRBJ2-6|few
ASSPDRAGANVLT
>TRBV4-2|TRBJ2-7|-
ASSQSTGLTYEQY
>TRBV15|TRBJ2-7|-
ATSSLGLAGVDYEQY
>TRBV2|TRBJ2-3|-
ASSERATASTDTQY
>TRBV27|TRBJ2-3|-
ASSLITSGRFGTDTQY
>TRBV4-1|TRBJ1-1|-
ASSPTALNTEAF
>TRBV7-2|TRBJ2-3|-
ASSLAGEGAASTDTQY
>TRBV27|TRBJ2-7|few
ASSLRGLAEVSYEQY
>TRBV30|TRBJ2-7|-
AWSLASGPYEQY
>TRBV13|TRBJ1-4|-
ASSIGTGEEKLF
>TRBV2|TRBJ1-2|once
ASSEGRGGYGYT
>TRBV4-1|TRBJ1-5|-
ASSTLPHRGDQPQH
>TRBV5-4|TRBJ2-5|few
ASSLYPAAGGETQY
>TRBV14|TRBJ2-1|-
ASSPGTSAGHEQF
>TRBV18|TRBJ2-5|-
ASSQPSGGQETQY
>TRBV27|TRBJ1-5|-
ASSETGGQPQH
>TRBV5-6|TRBJ2-7|-
ASSPDRVGYEQY
>TRBV7-9|TRBJ2-1|-
ASSPPAIRRDEQF
>TRBV19|TRBJ1-2|-
ASSMSFDGYT
>TRBV27|TRBJ1-1|-
ASSLNSGYTEAF
>TRBV7-2|TRBJ1-5|-
ASSSGPGQPQH
>TRBV5-1|TRBJ2-1|-
ASSDSGSSYNEQF
>TRBV5-4|TRBJ2-1|-
ASSLGDRATYNEQF
>TRBV27|TRBJ1-1|-
ASSLEGVVTEAF
>TRBV6-1|TRBJ1-2|-
ASSQRGDSTYGYT
>TRBV6-5|TRBJ2-2|-
ASLQGTGELF
>TRBV11-3|TRBJ2-4|-
ASSPLGGGSNIQY
>TRBV5-4|TRBJ1-2|-
ASSSPLQGAANYGYT
>TRBV11-2|TRBJ2-2|-
ASSPLRAGALGTGELF
>TRBV4-2|TRBJ2-7|few
ASSQFHDNPYEQY
>TRBV27|TRBJ2-1|-
ASSLGGRAGEQF
>TRBV29-1|TRBJ2-5|few
SVAGRETQY
>TRBV4-1|TRBJ2-1|-
ASSQDSWGNEQF
>TRBV29-1|TRBJ2-5|few
SVEGGRVIETQY
>TRBV11-2|TRBJ1-2|-
ASSQDFDRDGYGYT
>TRBV6-1|TRBJ1-4|many
ASSEPVDHEKLF
>TRBV28|TRBJ2-5|-
ASSFPGRQETQY
>TRBV9|TRBJ2-7|-
ASSEDPGRGNEQY
>TRBV4-1|TRBJ1-5|-
ASSQDSGGQPQH
>TRBV5-6|TRBJ1-2|-
ASSLVSGGADGYT
>TRBV6-5|TRBJ2-1|few
ASSYRTSNNEQF